This entry is about one TCR beta chain. The data were produced by immunoSEQ multiplex PCR, yet TCRdb's version contains in-frame clones alone and is incomplete. Of some 45,000 clones listed, about 91% were seen once; the top ten hold around 3.9%. This CDR3 has 14 residues. Germline CDR1 and CDR2: PRHDT and FYEKMQ (reference sequence). The V gene lost 5 bases and the J gene lost 5 bases, with 15 bases spanning the gap. The data stem from a study of PD-L1 blockade in urothelial cancer. This rearrangement joins TRBV13 to TRBJ1-2; D may be TRBD1 (6 bases). This clonotype originated in a man older than 75 with urothelial cancer. Specimen: PBMCs, collected around atezolizumab (anti-PD-L1) treatment. The CDR3: CASSPRGAGYGYTF. Here the CDR3 DNA reads TGTGCCAGCAGCCCCAGGGGAGCGGGATATGGCTACACCTTC.